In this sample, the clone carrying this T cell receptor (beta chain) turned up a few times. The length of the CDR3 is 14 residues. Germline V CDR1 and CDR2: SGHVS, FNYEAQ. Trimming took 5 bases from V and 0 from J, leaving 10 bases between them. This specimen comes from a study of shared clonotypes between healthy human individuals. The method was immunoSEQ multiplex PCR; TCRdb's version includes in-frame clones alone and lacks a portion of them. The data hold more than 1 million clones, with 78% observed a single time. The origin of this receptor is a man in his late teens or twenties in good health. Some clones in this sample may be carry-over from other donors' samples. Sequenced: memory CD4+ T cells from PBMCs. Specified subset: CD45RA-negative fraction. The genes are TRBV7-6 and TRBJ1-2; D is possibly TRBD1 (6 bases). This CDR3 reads CASSPGTTNYGYTF. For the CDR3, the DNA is TGTGCCAGCAGCCCAGGGACAACTAACTATGGCTACACCTTC.